The 22 T cell receptor beta chains presented below share a single source sample, sequenced in a study of blood T cell repertoires in COVID-19. Sequencing was performed with immunoSEQ multiplex PCR; in TCRdb, only in-frame clones are kept and a portion is missing. The repertoire consists of over 200,000 clones, with around nine tenths occurring once and the leading ten covering 0.7% to 0.85%. Specimen: peripheral blood. The receptors shown here come from a man in his 60s with COVID-19, enrolled during active disease.

A remark on this clone: One end of the junction fails to match germline, which may point to a read error. The chain recombines TRBV6-5 with TRBJ1-1; 8 nucleotides agree with TRBD1. The CDR3 is 13 residues long. Germline-derived CDR1 and CDR2 are MNHEY and SVGAGI. Written as DNA, the CDR3 is TGTGCCATCTCAAGACAGGGGAACGCTGAAGCTTTCTTT. Translating it yields CAISRQGNAEAFF.

This clone was recorded only once. The genes are TRBV11-1 and TRBJ2-1, with D possibly being TRBD2 (6 bases). The CDR3 consists of 15 residues. In germline, CDR1 is SGHAT, CDR2 FQDESV (reference sequence). V was pared by 1 base and J by 6 bases, with 13 bases between. CDR3: CASSLDYWRGNEQFF. In DNA, the CDR3 is TGTGCCAGCAGCTTAGACTACTGGCGGGGCAATGAGCAGTTCTTC.

The rearrangement links TRBV9 to TRBJ1-2, with D possibly being TRBD1 (6 bases). Germline V lookup: CDR1 SGDLS, CDR2 YYNGEE. The V gene lost 2 bases and the J gene lost 3 bases, with 17 bases spanning the gap. The CDR3 length is 16 residues. The CDR3 DNA is TGTGCCAGCAGCGTTCAGGGGAGCGGTTTTGACTATGGCTACACCTTC. Translation: CASSVQGSGFDYGYTF.

This clone was observed once. V gene TRBV11-2 combines with J gene TRBJ2-2; 10 nucleotides match TRBD1. The junction had 5 bases not matched to a gene; V was cut back by 5 bases and J by 5 bases. CDR1 and CDR2 from the germline V gene are SGHAT and FQNNGV. The CDR3 loop spans 15 amino acids. CDR3 coding DNA: TGTGCCAGCAGCATCAGGGGACAGGGGACCGGGGAGCTGTTTTTT. Translating gives CASSIRGQGTGELFF.

The chain combines TRBV6-2 or TRBV6-3 with TRBJ1-3; possibly TRBD1 for D (5 bases). V gave up 0 bases and J gave up 0 bases, with 15 bases separating them. Germline CDR1 MNHEY, CDR2 SVGEGT. The CDR3 length is 18 residues. CDR3 nucleotide sequence: TGTGCCAGCAGTTACTCGCGGTTTGGGACTCTCTCTGGAAACACCATATATTTT. Translating it yields CASSYSRFGTLSGNTIYF.

This rearrangement joins TRBV27 to TRBJ1-2; possibly TRBD1 for D (5 bases). The germline V gene encodes CDR1 MNHEY and CDR2 SMNVEV (reference sequence). The CDR3 runs to 13 residues. V gave up 0 bases and J gave up 7 bases, with 9 bases separating them. The DNA for the CDR3 is TGTGCCAGCAGTTTATCCGGGGGTCGTGGCTACACCTTC. Translated: CASSLSGGRGYTF.

This chain uses TRBV20-1 with TRBJ2-1, with 8 positions matching TRBD2. CDR3 length equals 14 residues. With 3 bases clipped from V and 11 bases from J, the junction kept 12 bases outside the gene matches. From germline, CDR1 is DFQATT and CDR2 SNEGSKA (reference sequence). CDR3 loop: CSASGLAVPMKQFF. The CDR3 DNA is TGCAGTGCTAGTGGACTAGCAGTGCCAATGAAGCAGTTCTTC.

The chain recombines TRBV7-9 with TRBJ1-1; no definite D call. Germline loops: CDR1 SEHNR, CDR2 FQNEAQ (reference sequence). V was cut by 4 bases and J by 1 base, with 13 bases left in between. The CDR3 runs 15 residues. CDR3 DNA: TGTGCCAGCAGCTCCCCGGGAGGCGCGAACACTGAAGCTTTCTTT. Protein sequence: CASSSPGGANTEAFF. The full variable domain, with the rest looked up from reference TRBV7-9 and TRBJ1-1, is DTGVSQNPRHKITKRGQNVTFRCDPISEHNRLYWYRQTLGQGPEFLTYFQNEAQLEKSRLLSDRFSAERPKGSFSTLEIQRTEQGDSAMYLCASSSPGGANTEAFFGQGTRLTVV.

The V call is TRBV19, the J call TRBJ1-1; unclear D gene. The germline V and J ends were trimmed by 7 bases and 2 bases, with 23 bases remaining between them. Germline CDR1 and CDR2: LNHDA and SQIVND (reference sequence). This CDR3 comprises 17 residues. CDR3 bases: TGTGCCAGTATTCCAAATCGGGGAACCCAGTTCAACACTGAAGCTTTCTTT. Its translation is CASIPNRGTQFNTEAFF.

The V and J genes are TRBV21-1 and TRBJ2-1; the table names TRBD2, a call not compared with the DNA. TRBV21-1 is designated a pseudogene. The CDR3 spans 15 residues. The CDR3 sequence: CASSNKREGLGEQFF. CDR3 DNA sequence: TGTGCCAGCAGCAATAAGCGGGAGGGCCTGGGTGAGCAGTTCTTC.

This chain links TRBV28 with TRBJ2-7; perhaps TRBD2 as D (5 bases). This CDR3 has 12 residues. The V and J ends lost 6 bases and 10 bases respectively, with 16 bases between them. Germline values: CDR1 MDHEN, CDR2 SYDVKM. This CDR3 reads CASSRELGSQYF. CDR3 coding DNA: TGTGCCAGCAGCCGAGAACTTGGGAGTCAGTACTTC.

The chain combines TRBV6-5 with TRBJ2-4; 8 nucleotides agree with TRBD1. Germline values: CDR1 MNHEY, CDR2 SVGAGI. This CDR3 spans 16 amino acids. Trimming cost V 4 bases and J 0 bases; bases outside gene matches: 5. CDR3 in DNA: TGTGCCAGCAGTTTTACACAGGGGGGAGCCAAAAACATTCAGTACTTC. Amino acids: CASSFTQGGAKNIQYF.

This clone was counted a single time. The chain is built from TRBV11-1 and TRBJ2-6; tentative D call: TRBD1 (6 bases). This CDR3 is built from 14 residues. With 8 bases removed from V and 4 bases from J, the gap between germline ends came to 12 bases. The germline CDR1 and CDR2 sequences are SGHAT and FQDESV (reference sequence). CDR3 nucleotide sequence: TGTGCCAGCCACACAGGGCCCGGGGCCAACGTCCTGACTTTC. Translation: CASHTGPGANVLTF.

The V call is TRBV6-5, the J call TRBJ2-7; TRBD2 is a possible D gene (7 bases). Germline values: CDR1 MNHEY, CDR2 SVGAGI. The CDR3 length is 15 residues. Trimming pared 0 bases from V and 3 bases from J, leaving 12 bases between. The CDR3 nucleotides read TGTGCCAGCAGTTACTCAGAGGGGGGGATCTACGAGCAGTACTTC. Amino acid sequence: CASSYSEGGIYEQYF.

CDR3 nucleotides: TGTGCCAGTAGCTCCGACAATGACGGTCAGCCCCAGCATTTT. As protein: CASSSDNDGQPQHF. The genes are TRBV19 and TRBJ1-5; no firm D call. CDR1 LNHDA and CDR2 SQIVND come from the germline V gene (reference sequence). This CDR3 spans 14 amino acids. The germline V and J ends were trimmed by 6 bases and 6 bases, with 15 bases remaining between them.

J is TRBJ2-3 and V is TRBV7-8; a weak D match, TRBD1 (7 bases). Germline values: CDR1 SGHVS, CDR2 FQNEAQ. This CDR3 has 17 amino acids. Trimming took off 1 base at V and 10 bases at J, with 24 bases between the two ends. This CDR3 is CASSLEGLGQPRAAQYF. Here the CDR3 DNA reads TGTGCCAGCAGCTTAGAGGGACTGGGACAGCCGCGAGCGGCGCAGTATTTT.

CDR3 bases: TGTGCCAGAAGCTTGGGACCTTGGACAGGACAGAGCTCCTACAATGAGCAGTTCTTC. Residues: CARSLGPWTGQSSYNEQFF. This rearrangement joins TRBV5-3 to TRBJ2-1; 7 bases fit TRBD1. TRBV5-3 has ORF status, its function being uncertain. V lost 0 bases, J lost 0 bases, and 12 bases stayed unmatched. CDR3 size: 19 residues.

The chain joins TRBV6-5 to TRBJ1-5; 8 positions agree with TRBD1. The trim removed 5 bases at V and 7 bases at J, leaving 4 bases unmatched. The CDR3 loop spans 13 amino acids. CDR1 MNHEY and CDR2 SVGAGI come from the germline V gene. CDR3 loop: CASSQGARQPQHF. In DNA form, the CDR3 reads TGTGCCAGCAGTCAGGGGGCCAGGCAGCCCCAGCATTTT.

The chain uses TRBV10-2 and TRBJ1-1; 12 bases are shared with TRBD1. The CDR3 sequence is 15 residues long. The germline V gene encodes CDR1 WSHSY and CDR2 SAAADI. V shed 8 bases, J shed 7 bases, and the junction held 11 bases outside the gene matches. The CDR3 loop is CASLRDRGRVGEAFF. CDR3 in DNA: TGCGCCAGCCTCCGGGACAGGGGGCGGGTGGGTGAAGCTTTCTTT.

The rearrangement links TRBV7-9 to TRBJ2-2, with TRBD1 matching 7 bases. Germline V gives CDR1 SEHNR, CDR2 FQNEAQ (reference sequence). Trimming took 9 bases from V and 3 from J; bases not matched to a gene: 7. The CDR3 spans 14 residues. The CDR3 nucleotides are TGTGCCAGTAGAACAGGGGTTGACACCGGGGAGCTGTTTTTT. Amino acid sequence: CASRTGVDTGELFF.

V and J are TRBV5-1 and TRBJ1-1, with no clear D. CDR1 and CDR2 from the germline V gene are SGHRS and YFSETQ. V lost 0 bases and J 4 bases, leaving 13 bases between the germline ends. The CDR3 loop spans 15 amino acids. CDR3 protein: CASSLGFGEATEAFF. CDR3 nucleotides: TGCGCCAGCAGCTTGGGTTTCGGTGAGGCCACTGAAGCTTTCTTT.

This clone has just one count. The same CDR3 is also encoded by other DNA sequences in this sample. The rearrangement joins TRBV7-8 to TRBJ1-5, with D possibly being TRBD1 (6 bases). The V end lost 4 bases, the J end lost 5 bases, and 12 bases lay between the germline ends. Germline V CDR1 and CDR2: SGHVS, FQNEAQ. This CDR3 spans 14 amino acids. CDR3 bases: TGTGCCAGCAGCTCCACGGACAGATATCAGCCCCAGCATTTT. It translates to CASSSTDRYQPQHF.